A selection of T cell receptor beta chains follows, all from one sample in a study of blood T cells in healthy people across ages. MiXCR, run by TCRdb on the 5' RACE reads, gives a single entry per CDR3 protein. The sample lists under 800,000 distinct CDR3 sequences; around 21% were seen once. The specimen sequenced was blood. Source of these receptors: a man in his 70s in good health. CDR3s include the opening cysteine and the closing phenylalanine or tryptophan. The D gene is left open where the match is weak. Clone size is stated in some rows and not others, as once, few, many or a class when expanded.

.	TRBV4-1	.	TRBJ2-3	CASNQLFVGTDTQYF	TGCGCCAGCAACCAACTCTTCGTTGGCACAGATACGCAGTATTTT
TRBD2	TRBV7-3	few	TRBJ2-1	CASSLKIAGDYNEQFF	TGTGCCAGCAGCCTTAAGATAGCGGGAGACTACAATGAGCAGTTCTTC
.	TRBV6-1	few	TRBJ2-1	CASSADPGQQFF	TGTGCCAGCAGTGCAGACCCCGGACAACAGTTCTTC
.	TRBV5-1	few	TRBJ1-2	CASSLSIGSGNGYTF	TGCGCCAGCAGCTTGTCTATCGGGTCAGGGAACGGCTACACCTTC
.	TRBV2	few	TRBJ2-2	CASTGSGRNTGELFF	TGTGCCAGCACAGGAAGCGGGCGGAACACCGGGGAGCTGTTTTTT
.	TRBV6-6	.	TRBJ1-3	CASQVINGNTIYF	TGTGCCAGCCAGGTTATTAATGGAAACACCATATATTTT
.	TRBV18	.	TRBJ1-1	CASSPRSTDNAEAFF	TGTGCCAGCTCACCAAGATCGACAGACAACGCTGAAGCTTTCTTT
TRBD2	TRBV6-2/TRBV6-3	few	TRBJ2-7	CASRLAASYEQYF	TGTGCCAGCAGACTAGCGGCTTCCTACGAGCAGTACTTC
TRBD2	TRBV24-1	few	TRBJ2-3	CATSEITSGSLTDTQYF	TGTGCCACCAGTGAAATCACTAGCGGGAGCCTTACAGATACGCAGTATTTT
.	TRBV5-1	many	TRBJ1-4	CASSLESVGNEKLFF	TGCGCCAGCAGCTTGGAGTCGGTCGGTAACGAAAAACTGTTTTTT
.	TRBV21-1	.	TRBJ1-4	CASSKPGQRDHLNEKLFF	TGTGCCAGCAGCAAACCGGGACAGCGAGATCATCTAAATGAAAAACTGTTTTTT
.	TRBV6-2/TRBV6-3	.	TRBJ2-3	CASKYLSGTDTQYF	TGTGCCAGCAAATACTTGTCTGGCACAGATACGCAGTATTTT
.	TRBV29-1	.	TRBJ2-2	CSGQGGPNTGELFF	TGCAGCGGGCAAGGAGGGCCGAACACCGGGGAGCTGTTTTTT
.	TRBV20-1	few	TRBJ1-1	CSARWQDTEAFF	TGCAGTGCTAGATGGCAGGACACTGAAGCTTTCTTT
.	TRBV28	few	TRBJ2-5	CASSFLQPETQYF	TGTGCCAGCAGTTTTCTCCAACCAGAGACCCAGTACTTC
.	TRBV7-3	.	TRBJ1-1	CASSPAGSTEAFF	TGTGCCAGCAGCCCGGCAGGGTCAACTGAAGCTTTCTTT
TRBD1	TRBV4-1	.	TRBJ2-7	CASSQMTGSPYEQYF	TGCGCCAGCAGCCAGATGACAGGGTCACCCTACGAGCAGTACTTC
.	TRBV6-2/TRBV6-3	few	TRBJ2-7	CATAARRDTFYEQYF	TGTGCCACAGCAGCTCGACGGGACACTTTCTACGAGCAGTACTTC
.	TRBV25-1	few	TRBJ1-2	CASSEGDYGYTF	TGTGCCAGCAGTGAAGGGGATTATGGCTACACCTTC
TRBD2	TRBV20-1	.	TRBJ2-2	CSAHNGGVNTGELFF	TGCAGTGCGCATAACGGGGGGGTAAACACCGGGGAGCTGTTTTTT
TRBD2	TRBV9	.	TRBJ2-1	CASSVASGLTGEQFF	TGTGCCAGCAGCGTAGCTAGCGGGCTGACTGGTGAGCAGTTCTTC
TRBD1	TRBV5-1	.	TRBJ1-2	CASSSPDRANYGYTF	TGCGCCAGCAGCTCCCCGGACAGGGCTAACTATGGCTACACCTTC